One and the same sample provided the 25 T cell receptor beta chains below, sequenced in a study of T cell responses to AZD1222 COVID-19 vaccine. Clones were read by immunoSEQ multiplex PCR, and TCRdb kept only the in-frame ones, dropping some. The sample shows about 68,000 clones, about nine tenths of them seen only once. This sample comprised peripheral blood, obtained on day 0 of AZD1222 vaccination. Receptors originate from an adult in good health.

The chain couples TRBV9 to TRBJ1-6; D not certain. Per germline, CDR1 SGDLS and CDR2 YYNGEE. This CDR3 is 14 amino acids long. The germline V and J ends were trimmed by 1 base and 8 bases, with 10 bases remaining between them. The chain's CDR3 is CASSVRPGYSPLHF. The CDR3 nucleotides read TGTGCCAGCAGCGTAAGACCAGGCTATTCACCCCTCCACTTT.

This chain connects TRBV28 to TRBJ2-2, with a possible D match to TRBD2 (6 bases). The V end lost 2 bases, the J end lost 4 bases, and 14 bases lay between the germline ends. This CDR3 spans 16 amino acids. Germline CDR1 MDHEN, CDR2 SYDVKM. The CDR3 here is CASSLAGGSITGELFF. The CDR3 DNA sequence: TGTGCCAGCAGTTTAGCAGGAGGGTCGATCACCGGGGAGCTGTTTTTT. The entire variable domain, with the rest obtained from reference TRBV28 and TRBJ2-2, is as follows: DVKVTQSSRYLVKRTGEKVFLECVQDMDHENMFWYRQDPGLGLRLIYFSYDVKMKEKGDIPEGYSVSREKKERFSLILESASTNQTSMYLCASSLAGGSITGELFFGEGSRLTVL.

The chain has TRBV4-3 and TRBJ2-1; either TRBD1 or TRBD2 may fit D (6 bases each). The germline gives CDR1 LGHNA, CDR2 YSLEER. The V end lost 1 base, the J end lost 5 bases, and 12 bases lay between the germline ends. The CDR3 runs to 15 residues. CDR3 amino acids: CASSQVGGGHNEQFF. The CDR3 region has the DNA TGCGCCAGCAGCCAAGTCGGAGGGGGTCACAATGAGCAGTTCTTC.

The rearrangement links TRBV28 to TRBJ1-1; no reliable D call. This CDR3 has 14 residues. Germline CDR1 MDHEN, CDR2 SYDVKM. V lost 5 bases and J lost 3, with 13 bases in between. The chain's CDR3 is CASSPPPGDTEAFF. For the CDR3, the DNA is TGTGCCAGCAGTCCCCCGCCAGGAGACACTGAAGCTTTCTTT. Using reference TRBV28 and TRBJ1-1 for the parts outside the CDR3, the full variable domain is DVKVTQSSRYLVKRTGEKVFLECVQDMDHENMFWYRQDPGLGLRLIYFSYDVKMKEKGDIPEGYSVSREKKERFSLILESASTNQTSMYLCASSPPPGDTEAFFGQGTRLTVV.

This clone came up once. The DNA of the CDR3 is TGCGCCAGCAGCCCGTCGGGAGGGGAAGAGACCCAGTACTTC. This codes for CASSPSGGEETQYF. The chain joins TRBV5-1 to TRBJ2-5, with 8 positions matching TRBD2. CDR1 SGHRS and CDR2 YFSETQ come from the germline V gene. The CDR3 is 14 residues long. Unmatched junction bases numbered 5, after V lost 4 bases and J lost 3 bases.

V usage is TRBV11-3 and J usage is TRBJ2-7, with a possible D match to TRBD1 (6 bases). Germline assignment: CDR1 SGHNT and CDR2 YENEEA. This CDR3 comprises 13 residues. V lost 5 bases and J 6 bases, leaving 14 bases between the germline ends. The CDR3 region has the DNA TGTGCCAGCAGCCCTACTACAGGGCGCGAGCAGTACTTC. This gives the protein CASSPTTGREQYF.

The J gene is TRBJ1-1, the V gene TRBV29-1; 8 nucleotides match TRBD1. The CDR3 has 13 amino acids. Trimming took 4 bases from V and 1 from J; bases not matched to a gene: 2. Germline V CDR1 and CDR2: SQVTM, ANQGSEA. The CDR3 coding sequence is TGCAGCGTTGCAACAGGGGGGAACACTGAAGCTTTCTTT. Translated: CSVATGGNTEAFF.

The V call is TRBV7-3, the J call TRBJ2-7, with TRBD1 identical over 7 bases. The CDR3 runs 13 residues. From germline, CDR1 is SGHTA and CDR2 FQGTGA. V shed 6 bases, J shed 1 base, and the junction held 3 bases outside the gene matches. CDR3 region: CASRLGQSYEQYF. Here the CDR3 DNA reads TGTGCCAGCAGATTGGGACAGTCCTACGAGCAGTACTTC.

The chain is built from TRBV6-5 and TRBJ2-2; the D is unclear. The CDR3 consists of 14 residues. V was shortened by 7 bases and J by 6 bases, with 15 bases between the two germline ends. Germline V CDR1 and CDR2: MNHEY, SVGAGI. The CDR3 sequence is CASNLRQTPGELFF. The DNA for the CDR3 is TGTGCCAGCAATCTGCGGCAGACGCCCGGGGAGCTGTTTTTT.

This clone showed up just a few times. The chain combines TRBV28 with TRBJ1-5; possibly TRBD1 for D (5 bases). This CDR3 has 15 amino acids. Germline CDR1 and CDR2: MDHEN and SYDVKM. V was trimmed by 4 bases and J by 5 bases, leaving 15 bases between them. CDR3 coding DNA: TGTGCCAGCAGTTCGGGGAGGGGCCTTGATCAGCCCCAGCATTTT. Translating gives CASSSGRGLDQPQHF.

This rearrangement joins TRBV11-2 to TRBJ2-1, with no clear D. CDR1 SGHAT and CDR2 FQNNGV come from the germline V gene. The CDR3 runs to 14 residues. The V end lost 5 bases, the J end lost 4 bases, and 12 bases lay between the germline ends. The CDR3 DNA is TGTGCCAGCAGCGAAAGAAGCGCGTACAATGAGCAGTTCTTC. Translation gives CASSERSAYNEQFF.

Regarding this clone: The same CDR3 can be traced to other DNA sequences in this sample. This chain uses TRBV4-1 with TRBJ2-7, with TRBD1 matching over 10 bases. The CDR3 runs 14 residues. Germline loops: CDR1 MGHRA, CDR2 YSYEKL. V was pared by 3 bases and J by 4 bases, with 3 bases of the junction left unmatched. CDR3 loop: CASSQGQGSYEQYF. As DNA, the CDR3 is TGCGCCAGCAGCCAGGGACAGGGGTCTTACGAGCAGTACTTC.

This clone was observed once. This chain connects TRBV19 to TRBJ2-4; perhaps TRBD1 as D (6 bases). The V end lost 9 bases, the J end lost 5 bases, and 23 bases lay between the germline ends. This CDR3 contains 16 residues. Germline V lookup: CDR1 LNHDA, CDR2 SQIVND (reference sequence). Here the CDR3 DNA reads TGTGCCAGCAAACTGAAACCGATGACAGGAGAAAACATTCAGTACTTC. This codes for CASKLKPMTGENIQYF.

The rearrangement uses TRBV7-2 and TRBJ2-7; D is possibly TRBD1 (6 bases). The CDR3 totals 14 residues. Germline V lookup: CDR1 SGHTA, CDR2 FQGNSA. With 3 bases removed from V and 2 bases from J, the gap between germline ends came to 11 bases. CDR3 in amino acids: CASSLYRDTYEQYF. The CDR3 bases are TGTGCCAGCAGCTTGTACAGGGATACCTACGAGCAGTACTTC. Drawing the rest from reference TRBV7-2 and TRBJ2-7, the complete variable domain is GAGVSQSPSNKVTEKGKDVELRCDPISGHTALYWYRQSLGQGLEFLIYFQGNSAPDKSGLPSDRFSAERTGGSVSTLTIQRTQQEDSAVYLCASSLYRDTYEQYFGPGTRLTVT.

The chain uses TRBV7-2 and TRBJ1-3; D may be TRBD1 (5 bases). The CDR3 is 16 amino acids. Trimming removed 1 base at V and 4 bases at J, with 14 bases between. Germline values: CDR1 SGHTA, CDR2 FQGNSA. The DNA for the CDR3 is TGTGCCAGCAGCTTAGATGGGGCGAGGGTAGGAAACACCATATATTTT. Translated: CASSLDGARVGNTIYF.

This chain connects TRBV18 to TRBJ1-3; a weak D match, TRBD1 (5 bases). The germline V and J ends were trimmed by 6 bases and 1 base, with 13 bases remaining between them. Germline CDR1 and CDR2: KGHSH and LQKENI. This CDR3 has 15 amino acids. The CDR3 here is CASSPQGTSGNTIYF. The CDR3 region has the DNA TGTGCCAGCTCGCCGCAGGGTACGTCTGGAAACACCATATATTTT.

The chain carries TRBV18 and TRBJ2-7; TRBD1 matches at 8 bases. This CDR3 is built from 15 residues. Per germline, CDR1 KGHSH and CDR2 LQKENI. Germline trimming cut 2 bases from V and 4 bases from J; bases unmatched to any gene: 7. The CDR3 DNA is TGTGCCAGCTCACCAGTCTTAGGGACAGGATACGAGCAGTACTTC. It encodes CASSPVLGTGYEQYF.

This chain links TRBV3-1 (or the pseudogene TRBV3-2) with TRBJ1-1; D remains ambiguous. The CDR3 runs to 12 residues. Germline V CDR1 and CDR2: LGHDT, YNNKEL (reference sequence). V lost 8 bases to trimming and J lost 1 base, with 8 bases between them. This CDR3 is CASGRPNTEAFF. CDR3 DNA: TGTGCCAGCGGCCGGCCGAACACTGAAGCTTTCTTT.

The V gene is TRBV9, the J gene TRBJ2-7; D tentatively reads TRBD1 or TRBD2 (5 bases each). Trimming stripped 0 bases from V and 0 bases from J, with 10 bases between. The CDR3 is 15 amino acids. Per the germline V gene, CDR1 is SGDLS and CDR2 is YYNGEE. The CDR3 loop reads CASSVGGSRSYEQYF. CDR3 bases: TGTGCCAGCAGCGTAGGGGGGTCCCGCTCCTACGAGCAGTACTTC.

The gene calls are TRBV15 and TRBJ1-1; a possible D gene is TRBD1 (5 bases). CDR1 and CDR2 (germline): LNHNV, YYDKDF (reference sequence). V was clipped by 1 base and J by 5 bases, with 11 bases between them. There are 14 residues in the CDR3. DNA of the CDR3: TGTGCCACCAGCAGAGTAGGGGTAGGAACTGAAGCTTTCTTT. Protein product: CATSRVGVGTEAFF.

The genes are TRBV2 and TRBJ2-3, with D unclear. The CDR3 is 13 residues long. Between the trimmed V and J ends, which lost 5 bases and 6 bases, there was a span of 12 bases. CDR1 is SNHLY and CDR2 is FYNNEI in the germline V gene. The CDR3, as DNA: TGTGCCAGCAGTAACATTGGGTCTGATACGCAGTATTTT. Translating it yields CASSNIGSDTQYF.

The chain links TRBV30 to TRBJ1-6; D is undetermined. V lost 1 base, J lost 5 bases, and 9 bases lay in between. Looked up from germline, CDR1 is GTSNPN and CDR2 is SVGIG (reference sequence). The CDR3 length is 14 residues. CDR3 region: CAWSGGQDNSPLHF. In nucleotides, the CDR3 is TGTGCCTGGAGTGGTGGGCAGGATAATTCACCCCTCCACTTT. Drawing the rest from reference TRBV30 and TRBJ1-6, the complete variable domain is SQTIHQWPATLVQPVGSPLSLECTVEGTSNPNLYWYRQAAGRGLQLLFYSVGIGQISSEVPQNLSASRPQDRQFILSSKKLLLSDSGFYLCAWSGGQDNSPLHFGNGTRLTVT.

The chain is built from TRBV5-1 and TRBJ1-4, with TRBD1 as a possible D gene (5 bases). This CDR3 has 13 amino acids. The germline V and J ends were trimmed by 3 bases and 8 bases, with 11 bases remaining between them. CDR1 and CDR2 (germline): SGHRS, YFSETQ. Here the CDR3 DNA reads TGCGCCAGCAGCTCCGTGGGGGAGGAAAAACTGTTTTTT. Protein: CASSSVGEEKLFF.

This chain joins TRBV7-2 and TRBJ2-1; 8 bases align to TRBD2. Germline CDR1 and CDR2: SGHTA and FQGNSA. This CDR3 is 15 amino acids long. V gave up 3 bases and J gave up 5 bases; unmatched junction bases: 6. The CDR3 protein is CASSFRTSTDNEQFF. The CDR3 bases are TGTGCCAGCAGCTTTCGGACTAGCACAGACAATGAGCAGTTCTTC.

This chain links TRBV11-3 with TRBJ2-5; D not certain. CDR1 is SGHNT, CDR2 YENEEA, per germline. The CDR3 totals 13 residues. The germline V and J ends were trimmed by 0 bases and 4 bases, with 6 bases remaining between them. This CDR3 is CASSLDPGETQYF. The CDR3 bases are TGTGCCAGCAGCTTAGATCCCGGAGAGACCCAGTACTTC.